This T cell receptor beta chain was sequenced during a study of blood T cell repertoires in COVID-19. For the study at large: COVID-19 samples from acute and convalescent phases originated in the United States, Italy and Spain.

Per the study methods: Amplification from reference gene primers served as the basis for estimated nucleated cell counts. The repertoire was sequenced with immunoSEQ multiplex PCR; TCRdb's copy has only in-frame clones and lacks some. V, J and clone size were drawn from that table, and D and trimming were deduced from the DNA. Seen here are more than 140,000 clones, around 80% observed once, and the top ten hold roughly 7.2%. The CDR3 contains 13 residues. Germline CDR1 is SNHLY and CDR2 is FYNNEI. V was trimmed by 7 bases and J by 8 bases, leaving 17 bases between them. The receptor's source is a woman aged 45 to 65 in a cohort sampled during active or convalescent COVID-19. The chain employs TRBV2 and TRBJ1-2; D might be TRBD1 (5 bases). The material sequenced was peripheral blood. The CDR3 bases are TGTGCCAGCATTGGAGGGAGTTGGGACGGCTACACCTTC. Translating it yields CASIGGSWDGYTF. The entire variable domain, with the rest obtained from reference TRBV2 and TRBJ1-2, is as follows: EPEVTQTPSHQVTQMGQEVILRCVPISNHLYFYWYRQILGQKVEFLVSFYNNEISEKSEIFDDQFSVERPDGSNFTLKIRSTKLEDSAMYFCASIGGSWDGYTFGSGTRLTVV.